This T cell receptor beta chain was obtained from a study of CXCR3-negative and CXCR3-positive naive CD8 T cells. Germline assignment: CDR1 MDHEN and CDR2 SYDVKM. The length of the CDR3 is 14 residues. Carrying UMI labels, the TRB cDNA libraries were prepared through 5' RACE. TCRdb reanalyzed the 5' RACE reads and collapses them to one entry per CDR3 protein, without DNA. This sample's table reports about 130,000 distinct CDR3 sequences. The receptor was derived from a human donor in good health. Some clones in this sample may be carry-over from other donors' samples. The rearrangement links TRBV28 to TRBJ2-7; TCRdb indicates TRBD2, and absent DNA this call remains unverified. Sequencing was performed on naive CXCR3- CD8+ T cells from blood. Subset defined: CD45RO-CCR7+CD27+CD95- naive CD8+ T cells lacking CXCR3 (TNR3-). CDR3 sequence reads: CASSLLAHSYEQYF.